The clone carrying this TCR beta chain was detected a few times. Its antigen is undetermined. Some clones are missing from TCRdb's copy, which holds only in-frame ones; the method was immunoSEQ multiplex PCR. The table records 35,000 to 40,000 clones, about 88% of them present only once. This specimen belongs to a study of STAT3 mutations in large granular lymphocyte leukemia. Broader study findings: At least one immunodominant TCR beta clonotype appeared in every T-cell large granular lymphocyte leukemia patient.

Germline lookup yields CDR1 MNHEY and CDR2 SVGAGI. The CDR3 consists of 12 residues. V shed 6 bases and J shed 7 bases, with 7 bases lying between them. The clonotype originates from a human donor with T large granular lymphocyte leukemia. Some clones in this sample may be carry-over from other donors' samples. The chain couples TRBV6-5 to TRBJ1-6; D unresolved. The sequencing input was PBMCs. The CDR3 nucleotides read TGTGCCAGCAGCCAAGGGAATTCACCCCTCCACTTT. This gives the protein CASSQGNSPLHF.